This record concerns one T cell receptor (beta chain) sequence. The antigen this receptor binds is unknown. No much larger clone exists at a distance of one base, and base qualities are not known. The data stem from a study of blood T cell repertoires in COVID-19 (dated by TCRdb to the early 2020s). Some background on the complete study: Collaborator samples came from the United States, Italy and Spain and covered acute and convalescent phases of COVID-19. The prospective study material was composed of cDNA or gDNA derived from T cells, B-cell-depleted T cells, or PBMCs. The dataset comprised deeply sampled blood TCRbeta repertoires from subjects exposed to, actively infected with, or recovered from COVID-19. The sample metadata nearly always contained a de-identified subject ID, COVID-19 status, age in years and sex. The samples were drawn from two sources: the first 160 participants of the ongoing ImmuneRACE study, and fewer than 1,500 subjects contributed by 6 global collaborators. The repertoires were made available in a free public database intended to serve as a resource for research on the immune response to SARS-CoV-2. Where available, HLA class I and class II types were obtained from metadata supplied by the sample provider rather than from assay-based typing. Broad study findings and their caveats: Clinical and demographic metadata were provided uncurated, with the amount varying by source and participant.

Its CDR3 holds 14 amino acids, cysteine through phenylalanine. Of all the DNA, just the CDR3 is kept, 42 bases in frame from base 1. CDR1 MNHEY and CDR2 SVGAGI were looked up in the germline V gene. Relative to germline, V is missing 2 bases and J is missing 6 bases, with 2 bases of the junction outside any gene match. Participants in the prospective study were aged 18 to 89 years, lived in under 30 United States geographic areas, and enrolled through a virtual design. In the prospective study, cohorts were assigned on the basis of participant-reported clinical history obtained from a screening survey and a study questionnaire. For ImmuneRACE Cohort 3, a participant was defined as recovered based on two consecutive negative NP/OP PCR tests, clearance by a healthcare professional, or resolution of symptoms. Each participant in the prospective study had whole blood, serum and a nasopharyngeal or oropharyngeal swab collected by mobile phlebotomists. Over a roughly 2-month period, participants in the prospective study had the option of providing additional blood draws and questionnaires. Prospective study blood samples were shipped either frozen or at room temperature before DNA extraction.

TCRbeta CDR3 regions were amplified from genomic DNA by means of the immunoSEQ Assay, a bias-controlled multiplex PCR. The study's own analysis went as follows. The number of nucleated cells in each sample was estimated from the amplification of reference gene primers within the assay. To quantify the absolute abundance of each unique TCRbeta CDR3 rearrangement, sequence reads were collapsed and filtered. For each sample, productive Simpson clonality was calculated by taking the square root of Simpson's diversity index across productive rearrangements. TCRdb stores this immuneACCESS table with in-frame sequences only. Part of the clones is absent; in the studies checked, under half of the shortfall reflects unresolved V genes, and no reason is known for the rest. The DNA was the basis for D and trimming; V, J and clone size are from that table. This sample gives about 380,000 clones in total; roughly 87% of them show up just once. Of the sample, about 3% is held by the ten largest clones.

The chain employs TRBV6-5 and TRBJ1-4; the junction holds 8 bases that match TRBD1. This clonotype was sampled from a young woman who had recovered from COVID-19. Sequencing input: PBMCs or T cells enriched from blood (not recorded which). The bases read TGTGCCAGCAGTTACGGACAGGGATATGAAAAACTGTTTTTT. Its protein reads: CASSYGQGYEKLFF.